The 22 T cell receptor beta chains presented below share a single source sample, sequenced in a study of T cells in narcolepsy. The method was immunoSEQ multiplex PCR; TCRdb's version includes in-frame clones alone and lacks a portion of them. Of approximately 9,400 clones in the sample, roughly 77% were seen once. The sequenced material came from CD45RA- memory CD8+ T cells from PBMCs. The receptors originated from a human donor with narcolepsy.

The J gene is TRBJ2-7, the V gene TRBV5-5, with TRBD2 matching 12 bases. This CDR3 has 17 amino acids. Germline CDR1 is SGHKS and CDR2 is YYEKEE (reference sequence). V gave up 2 bases and J gave up 0 bases; unmatched junction bases: 6. The DNA for the CDR3 is TGTGCCAGCAGCTTTGGGCTAGCGGGAGGGAGCTCCTACGAGCAGTACTTC. Translating gives CASSFGLAGGSSYEQYF.

This rearrangement joins TRBV5-1 to TRBJ2-1; 8 bases fit TRBD2. Germline V gene sequence: CDR1 SGHRS, CDR2 YFSETQ. The trim removed 0 bases at V and 0 bases at J, leaving 8 bases unmatched. The CDR3 has 18 residues. DNA for the CDR3: TGCGCCAGCAGCTTGGCCGAGGCGGGAGGCTACTCCTACAATGAGCAGTTCTTC. As protein: CASSLAEAGGYSYNEQFF.

This clone was seen a single time. V and J are TRBV6-5 and TRBJ2-7; no clear D gene. V dropped 7 bases and J dropped 5 bases, with 18 bases sitting between them. Germline V gene lookup returns CDR1 MNHEY and CDR2 SVGAGI. This CDR3 region has 14 residues. This CDR3 is CASNPVLRSDEQYF. The CDR3 DNA reads as TGTGCCAGCAATCCCGTGCTGAGGAGCGACGAGCAGTACTTC.

To note about this clone: Since a far larger clone is one base different, this is likely a read error. CDR3 sequence reads: CVSSSWNSGAAGNTIYF. CDR3 coding DNA: TGTGTCAGCAGCAGCTGGAATTCAGGGGCAGCTGGAAACACCATATATTTT. V gene TRBV5-4 combines with J gene TRBJ1-3, with D possibly TRBD1 on 6 matching bases. Germline V CDR1 and CDR2: SGHNT, YYREEE (reference sequence). This CDR3 spans 17 amino acids.

This clone was seen once. This chain links TRBV4-1 with TRBJ1-2, with 8 bases matching TRBD1. The CDR3 spans 15 residues. V trimming: 1 base; J trimming: 3 bases; junction bases outside the gene matches: 4. In germline, CDR1 is MGHRA, CDR2 YSYEKL. The DNA for the CDR3 is TGCGCCAGCAGCCAAGTCGGACAGGGAGACTATGGCTACACCTTC. It yields the protein CASSQVGQGDYGYTF.

Here the CDR3 DNA reads TGTGCCAGCACCCAAGGGAAGGTGGCTGAAGCTTTCTTT. Residues: CASTQGKVAEAFF. This chain joins TRBV6-5 and TRBJ1-1; D unclear. The germline gives CDR1 MNHEY, CDR2 SVGAGI. This CDR3 comprises 13 residues. Trimming removed 7 bases from V and 6 bases from J, with 15 bases in between.

This clone was seen a handful of times. The chain joins TRBV4-2 to TRBJ2-2, with no clear D. The CDR3 extends over 16 amino acids. Germline V gene lookup returns CDR1 LGHNA and CDR2 YNFKEQ. Trimming pared 0 bases from V and 0 bases from J, leaving 8 bases between. DNA for the CDR3: TGTGCCAGCAGCCAAGAACCACGGACGAACACCGGGGAGCTGTTTTTT. Translating it yields CASSQEPRTNTGELFF.

This chain uses TRBV27 with TRBJ2-7; 7 bases agree with TRBD2. The CDR3 is made up of 15 amino acids. V lost 4 bases, J lost 4 bases, and 10 bases stayed unmatched. Germline-derived CDR1 and CDR2 are MNHEY and SMNVEV (reference sequence). The CDR3 loop reads CASSSLPSGLYEQYF. CDR3 bases: TGTGCCAGCAGTTCCCTCCCTAGCGGACTTTACGAGCAGTACTTC.

V gene TRBV4-2 combines with J gene TRBJ2-7; D possibly corresponds to TRBD2 (6 bases). The V gene's germline CDR1 is LGHNA and CDR2 YNFKEQ. CDR3 length: 15 residues. Trimming shortened V by 4 bases and J by 0 bases, and 13 bases separated the two germline ends. The CDR3 DNA follows: TGTGCCAGCAGCCCGGAGATCGGGAGCTCCTACGAGCAGTACTTC. Translation gives CASSPEIGSSYEQYF.

The rearrangement links TRBV28 to TRBJ2-1, with D possibly matching TRBD2 (6 bases). Germline values: CDR1 MDHEN, CDR2 SYDVKM. Between the trimmed V and J ends, which lost 11 bases and 13 bases, there was a span of 21 bases. CDR3 length: 12 amino acids. This chain's CDR3 is CAGSTLGTVQFF. As DNA, the CDR3 is TGTGCCGGCTCCACTCTCGGGACTGTACAGTTCTTC.

This clone was recorded a few times. V gene TRBV28 combines with J gene TRBJ2-7, with TRBD2 as a possible D gene (6 bases). The CDR3 runs to 14 residues. V was shortened by 3 bases and J by 3 bases, with 12 bases between the two germline ends. Germline V CDR1 and CDR2: MDHEN, SYDVKM. As DNA, the CDR3 is TGTGCCAGCAGTTTGCGGAGGGGAAACTACGAGCAGTACTTC. Residues: CASSLRRGNYEQYF.

V usage is TRBV6-6 and J usage is TRBJ2-1, with D unclear. This CDR3 has 14 residues. V was pared by 0 bases and J by 13 bases, with 16 bases between. Germline-derived CDR1 and CDR2 are MNHNY and SVGAGI (reference sequence). CDR3 protein: CASSYSVGTREQFF. CDR3 coding DNA: TGTGCCAGCAGTTACTCTGTGGGTACGAGAGAACAGTTCTTC.

The chain has TRBV15 and TRBJ2-1; TRBD2 is a possible D gene (5 bases). CDR3 length: 15 amino acids. CDR1 is LNHNV, CDR2 YYDKDF, per germline (reference sequence). With 3 bases removed from V and 6 bases from J, the gap between germline ends came to 15 bases. The CDR3 sequence: CATSSGEGAVNEQFF. The CDR3, as DNA: TGTGCCACCAGCAGCGGAGAGGGAGCCGTCAATGAGCAGTTCTTC. Complete variable domain (other parts from reference TRBV15 and TRBJ2-1): DAMVIQNPRYQVTQFGKPVTLSCSQTLNHNVMYWYQQKSSQAPKLLFHYYDKDFNNEADTPDNFQSRRPNTSFCFLDIRSPGLGDTAMYLCATSSGEGAVNEQFFGPGTRLTVL.

In DNA, the CDR3 is TGTGCTAGTGGTTTGAACCCGGGACTGAGGGGGATTGAGGGCTACACCTTC. Its translation is CASGLNPGLRGIEGYTF. This chain links TRBV12-5 with TRBJ1-2, with D possibly TRBD1 on 6 matching bases. The germline V gene encodes CDR1 LGHNT and CDR2 FRNRAP. The CDR3 consists of 17 residues. The germline V and J ends were trimmed by 2 bases and 8 bases, with 24 bases remaining between them.

This clone has more than one count but fewer than ten. The CDR3 spells CASSQDFQETQYF. DNA for the CDR3: TGTGCCAGCAGCCAAGACTTTCAAGAGACCCAGTACTTC. The rearrangement uses TRBV5-4 and TRBJ2-5; no clear D. The CDR3 consists of 13 residues. CDR1 SGHNT and CDR2 YYREEE come from the germline V gene (reference sequence). The V gene lost 4 bases and the J gene lost 2 bases, with 9 bases spanning the gap.

V is TRBV27 and J is TRBJ2-7; TRBD2 agrees at 8 bases. Germline CDR1 MNHEY, CDR2 SMNVEV (reference sequence). The CDR3 runs to 14 residues. The V segment lost 5 bases and the J segment 4 bases; nucleotides outside the gene matches: 7. The DNA for the CDR3 is TGTGCCAGCAGTGACGGGACTAGTATGTACGAGCAGTACTTC. Translation gives CASSDGTSMYEQYF.

This clone appeared once. V gene TRBV25-1 combines with J gene TRBJ2-1; 10 bases map to TRBD1. J was trimmed by 2 bases and V by 5 bases; bases with no gene match: 9. Germline V lookup: CDR1 MGHDK, CDR2 SYGVNS. This CDR3 has 17 amino acids. The CDR3 coding sequence is TGTGCCAGCAGTTGGGACAGGGGACACACTACCTACAATGAGCAGTTCTTC. It encodes CASSWDRGHTTYNEQFF.

This sequence joins TRBV11-2 and TRBJ2-1; D is undetermined. This CDR3 spans 12 amino acids. The V end was cut by 2 bases, the J end by 8 bases, with 7 bases between. Germline V lookup: CDR1 SGHAT, CDR2 FQNNGV. This chain's CDR3 is CASSLLRDEQFF. As DNA, the CDR3 is TGTGCCAGCAGCTTACTAAGGGATGAGCAGTTCTTC.

The J gene is TRBJ2-7, the V gene TRBV21-1; the D call in the table, TRBD1, was not verified against the DNA. TRBV21-1 is listed as a pseudogene. This CDR3 is built from 15 residues. This CDR3 is CASSEPPRGTYEQYF. The CDR3 nucleotides read TGTGCCAGCAGCGAGCCTCCCAGGGGAACCTACGAGCAGTACTTC.

The chain recombines TRBV19 with TRBJ2-1; 11 bases align to TRBD2. Germline CDR1 reads LNHDA; CDR2 reads SQIVND (reference sequence). V was clipped by 8 bases and J by 4 bases; unmatched bases: 7. The CDR3 totals 15 residues. The CDR3 sequence: CASRLSGGAYNEQFF. As DNA, the CDR3 is TGTGCCAGTCGCCTTAGCGGGGGGGCTTACAATGAGCAGTTCTTC.

V gene TRBV19 combines with J gene TRBJ2-3; 8 bases line up with TRBD1. The CDR3 length is 16 residues. With V trimmed by 4 bases and J by 2 bases, 8 bases remained unmatched. CDR1 and CDR2 from the germline V gene are LNHDA and SQIVND (reference sequence). CDR3 amino acids: CASSTITGGYTDTQYF. The CDR3 bases are TGTGCCAGTAGTACAATAACAGGGGGGTACACAGATACGCAGTATTTT.

V and J are TRBV10-3 and TRBJ2-1, with D possibly called TRBD1 or TRBD2 (5 bases each). Trimming shortened V by 0 bases and J by 9 bases, and 18 bases separated the two germline ends. Germline assignment: CDR1 ENHRY and CDR2 SYGVKD. This CDR3 has 16 amino acids. The CDR3 reads CAISESIGTPPSEQFF. DNA of the CDR3: TGTGCCATCAGTGAGTCGATTGGGACCCCACCCAGTGAGCAGTTCTTC.